This T cell receptor (beta chain) is from a study of OX40 agonist ivuxolimab in advanced cancers. The wider study: Patients were treated with ivuxolimab, an agonistic anti-OX40 (CD134) antibody. The dose-escalation group included hepatocellular carcinoma, melanoma, renal cell carcinoma and head and neck cancer.

Sequencing used immunoSEQ multiplex PCR; TCRdb keeps in-frame clones, though not all of them. The profile covers tens of thousands of clones, with roughly 90% appearing a single time and roughly 0.67% taken by the ten largest. Patients who had autoimmune disease history or got systemic immunosuppression were left out. The V end was cut by 4 bases, the J end by 0 bases, with 16 bases between. From germline, CDR1 is KGHSH and CDR2 LQKENI. This CDR3 comprises 17 residues. Material: CD4+ or CD8+ T cells sorted from blood, obtained in a trial of the OX40 agonist ivuxolimab. This TCR was recovered from an adult with an advanced solid tumor such as melanoma, head and neck, liver or kidney cancer. The J gene is TRBJ2-1, the V gene TRBV18, with D perhaps assigned TRBD1 or TRBD2 (6 bases each). The CDR3, as DNA: TGTGCCAGCTCACTTATGCGGGGACAAAGCTCCTACAATGAGCAGTTCTTC. It yields the protein CASSLMRGQSSYNEQFF. Based on the CDR3 plus reference TRBV18 and TRBJ2-1, the full variable domain is NAGVMQNPRHLVRRRGQEARLRCSPMKGHSHVYWYRQLPEEGLKFMVYLQKENIIDESGMPKERFSAEFPKEGPSILRIQQVVRGDSAAYFCASSLMRGQSSYNEQFFGPGTRLTVL.